This T cell receptor beta chain was captured in a study of blood T cell repertoires in COVID-19. Study information: Spain, Italy and the United States supplied samples that represented acute and convalescent COVID-19. PBMCs, B-cell-depleted T cells, or T cells were the source of the cDNA or gDNA that made up the material.

The ends lost 8 bases at V and 6 bases at J; junction bases unmatched: 8. The CDR3 is 13 amino acids. Germline CDR1 and CDR2: LNHDA and SQIVND (reference sequence). Original processing notes: Cell counts per sample came from amplifying reference gene primers. The data were produced by immunoSEQ multiplex PCR, yet TCRdb's version contains in-frame clones alone and is incomplete. The V and J calls and clone size come from that table; D and trimming were worked out from the DNA. The sample includes over 45,000 clones, about 75% seen only once; the top ten take approximately 24%. This sequence was found in a man in his forties or fifties with active or convalescent COVID-19. Sequencing input: peripheral blood. V is TRBV19 and J is TRBJ1-2; 8 bases are shared with TRBD1. CDR3 DNA sequence: TGTGCCAGTTCGACAGGGGAGTCGCATGGCTACACCTTC. Its protein is CASSTGESHGYTF.